The present T cell receptor (beta chain) was sequenced within a study of OX40 agonist ivuxolimab in advanced cancers. Study as a whole: With ivuxolimab, an agonistic anti-OX40 (CD134) antibody, patients were treated.

The V end was cut by 6 bases, the J end by 5 bases, with 24 bases between. The CDR3 totals 17 residues. Germline values: CDR1 SNHLY, CDR2 FYNNEI. TCRdb's copy holds only in-frame clones and misses some; the assay was immunoSEQ multiplex PCR. Among around 82,000 clones listed, about 89% were seen once. The source is an adult with an advanced solid tumor such as melanoma, head and neck, liver or kidney cancer. Source: CD4+ or CD8+ T cells sorted from blood, taken in a trial of the OX40 agonist ivuxolimab. This rearrangement joins TRBV2 to TRBJ2-3, with a weak D call TRBD2 (6 bases). For the CDR3, the DNA is TGTGCCAGCAGGAGACGGGACTCAGCTACCTCTGAAGATACGCAGTATTTT. The encoded protein is CASRRRDSATSEDTQYF.